The next 20 T cell receptor beta chains were all read from a single sample in a study of blood T cell repertoires in COVID-19. Repertoires were generated with immunoSEQ multiplex PCR, while TCRdb's copy carries only in-frame clones and drops some. The sample lists tens of thousands of clones; around 90% were seen once. The specimen sequenced was peripheral blood. These receptors were taken from a man between 60 and 70 years old with acute or convalescent COVID-19.

This clone was seen once. The chain combines TRBV18 with TRBJ2-7; TRBD1 aligns across 8 bases. The trim removed 2 bases at V and 2 bases at J, leaving 5 bases unmatched. Germline V gives CDR1 KGHSH, CDR2 LQKENI. There are 15 residues in the CDR3. CDR3 protein: CASSPTGQATYEQYF. DNA of the CDR3: TGTGCCAGCTCACCAACGGGACAGGCGACCTACGAGCAGTACTTC.

This clone was observed a handful of times. V and J are TRBV6-5 and TRBJ1-1; no definite D call. This CDR3 is built from 15 residues. The germline CDR1 and CDR2 sequences are MNHEY and SVGAGI. V shed 7 bases and J shed 4 bases, with 19 bases lying between them. As DNA, the CDR3 is TGTGCCAGCACTCCGGTCCCGGTGCCGGGCACTGAAGCTTTCTTT. This gives the protein CASTPVPVPGTEAFF.

The V gene is TRBV6-1, the J gene TRBJ2-3; perhaps TRBD2 as D (5 bases). The CDR3 sequence is 14 residues long. Deletions cut 3 bases from V and 2 bases from J, with 9 bases between. From germline, CDR1 is MNHNS and CDR2 SASEGT. The CDR3 spells CASSETGNTDTQYF. CDR3 DNA: TGTGCCAGCAGTGAGACGGGAAACACAGATACGCAGTATTTT.

V usage is TRBV27 and J usage is TRBJ1-3; TRBD1 aligns across 7 bases. This CDR3 is 16 amino acids long. The V gene end was trimmed by 5 bases and the J gene end by 2 bases; junction bases not matched to a gene: 9. The germline V gene has CDR1 MNHEY and CDR2 SMNVEV (reference sequence). CDR3 sequence: CASSIKGAKPGNTIYF. The CDR3, as DNA: TGTGCCAGCAGTATTAAGGGGGCAAAGCCTGGAAACACCATATATTTT.

This clone was recorded a few times. At the DNA level, this CDR3 is encoded by other sequences in the same sample as well. The chain carries TRBV5-4 and TRBJ2-5; D uncertain. The CDR3 is 13 amino acids. Germline loops: CDR1 SGHNT, CDR2 YYREEE (reference sequence). V was clipped by 2 bases and J by 1 base, with 6 bases between them. The chain's CDR3 is CASSLTIQETQYF. CDR3 nucleotides: TGTGCCAGCAGCTTAACAATCCAAGAGACCCAGTACTTC.

This clone was detected once. The rearrangement joins TRBV6-5 to TRBJ2-3, with D perhaps TRBD2 (6 bases). CDR3 length: 14 residues. V lost 7 bases to trimming and J lost 3 bases, with 14 bases between them. CDR1 is MNHEY, CDR2 SVGAGI, per germline. The CDR3 here is CASIEGAGTDTQYF. In DNA, the CDR3 is TGTGCCAGCATAGAAGGGGCGGGGACAGATACGCAGTATTTT.

A single count supports this clone. The chain carries TRBV28 and TRBJ2-7; D unclear. The CDR3 consists of 14 residues. Germline V gene lookup returns CDR1 MDHEN and CDR2 SYDVKM. Trimming stripped 6 bases from V and 0 bases from J, with 12 bases between. This CDR3 reads CASSHDMFSYEQYF. CDR3 DNA: TGTGCCAGCAGCCATGACATGTTCTCCTACGAGCAGTACTTC.

The V call is TRBV4-1, the J call TRBJ1-1, with 8 bases fitting TRBD1. The CDR3 sequence is 16 residues long. The V segment lost 3 bases and the J segment 6 bases; nucleotides outside the gene matches: 12. Germline V gene lookup returns CDR1 MGHRA and CDR2 YSYEKL. CDR3 DNA sequence: TGCGCCAGCAGCCAGCTCACAGACAGGGGAGACGCTGAAGCTTTCTTT. This translates into CASSQLTDRGDAEAFF.

This clone has only one observation. The chain recombines TRBV5-1 with TRBJ2-5; the match to TRBD2 covers 14 bases. The ends lost 4 bases at V and 0 bases at J; junction bases unmatched: 8. The CDR3 is 18 residues long. In germline, CDR1 is SGHRS, CDR2 YFSETQ. CDR3 nucleotide sequence: TGCGCCAGCAGCAACGGACTAGCGGGGGGTCGGTACCAAGAGACCCAGTACTTC. Amino acid sequence: CASSNGLAGGRYQETQYF.

This clone was seen once. The chain couples TRBV30 to TRBJ2-1; 10 nucleotides agree with TRBD2. Losses at the gene ends were 4 bases for V and 6 bases for J; bases not matched to a gene: 3. This CDR3 has 13 amino acids. CDR1 is GTSNPN and CDR2 is SVGIG in the germline V gene (reference sequence). CDR3 bases: TGTGCCTGGAAGGTAGCGGGGGGCAATGAGCAGTTCTTC. Translated: CAWKVAGGNEQFF.

The chain is built from TRBV18 and TRBJ1-6, with TRBD1 as a possible D gene (6 bases). Germline CDR1 is KGHSH and CDR2 is LQKENI. V was clipped by 3 bases and J by 10 bases, with 16 bases between them. The CDR3 is 15 residues long. CDR3 bases: TGTGCCAGCTCACCCACTTATGCAGGGGAATCACCCCTCCACTTT. Amino acid sequence: CASSPTYAGESPLHF.

The chain joins TRBV10-3 to TRBJ1-4; TRBD1 matches 7 bases. Per germline, CDR1 ENHRY and CDR2 SYGVKD. CDR3 length equals 14 residues. After removal of 5 bases from V and 5 bases from J, the junction contained 5 bases not matched to a gene. The CDR3 DNA is TGTGCCATCAGTCCCGGGACAGAAAATGAAAAACTGTTTTTT. This sequence encodes CAISPGTENEKLFF.

This clone has only a few counts. The chain combines TRBV11-3 with TRBJ1-3, with 8 bases that match TRBD1. Per the germline V gene, CDR1 is SGHNT and CDR2 is YENEEA. There are 14 residues in the CDR3. The V segment lost 3 bases and the J segment 3 bases; nucleotides outside the gene matches: 1. This chain's CDR3 is CASSLTGVGNTIYF. The CDR3 DNA follows: TGTGCCAGCAGCTTGACAGGGGTTGGAAACACCATATATTTT.

V and J are TRBV16 and TRBJ2-7; 7 nucleotides match TRBD1. With 0 bases clipped from V and 0 bases from J, the junction kept 11 bases outside the gene matches. The CDR3 consists of 18 residues. Per germline, CDR1 KGHSY and CDR2 FQNENV. The CDR3 protein is CASSQSEGGGISSYEQYF. Here the CDR3 DNA reads TGTGCCAGCAGCCAATCAGAAGGGGGCGGAATCAGCTCCTACGAGCAGTACTTC.

Only a few counts were recorded for this clone. The rearrangement joins TRBV7-2 to TRBJ1-6, with D tentatively TRBD1 (6 bases). Germline values: CDR1 SGHTA, CDR2 FQGNSA. This CDR3 spans 16 amino acids. With 5 bases removed from V and 5 bases from J, the gap between germline ends came to 16 bases. DNA of the CDR3: TGTGCCAGCAGCCTACAGGGCGTAAAGAATAATTCACCCCTCCACTTT. Its protein product is CASSLQGVKNNSPLHF. The whole variable domain, remainder taken from reference TRBV7-2 and TRBJ1-6, is GAGVSQSPSNKVTEKGKDVELRCDPISGHTALYWYRQSLGQGLEFLIYFQGNSAPDKSGLPSDRFSAERTGGSVSTLTIQRTQQEDSAVYLCASSLQGVKNNSPLHFGNGTRLTVT.

The chain joins TRBV6-6 to TRBJ1-4, with 8 bases matching TRBD1. Germline-derived CDR1 and CDR2 are MNHNY and SVGAGI (reference sequence). CDR3 length equals 15 residues. Trimming at V came to 5 bases and at J to 8 bases, leaving 10 bases not matched to a gene. CDR3 sequence reads: CASSQSGTGYEKLFF. CDR3 coding DNA: TGTGCCAGCAGTCAATCCGGGACAGGCTACGAAAAACTGTTTTTT.

J is TRBJ1-2 and V is TRBV25-1, with D possibly TRBD1 on 5 matching bases. Germline V gene sequence: CDR1 MGHDK, CDR2 SYGVNS. This CDR3 has 15 residues. Trimming stripped 3 bases from V and 7 bases from J, with 18 bases between. CDR3 sequence: CASSDPREGDGGYTF. DNA of the CDR3: TGTGCCAGCAGTGATCCCAGGGAGGGCGATGGTGGCTACACCTTC.

Here the CDR3 reads CATISAGFYGYTF. DNA of the CDR3: TGTGCCACCATCAGCGCTGGGTTCTATGGCTACACCTTC. The chain couples TRBV24-1 to TRBJ1-2; D ambiguous. This CDR3 is 13 amino acids long. V was trimmed by 8 bases and J by 4 bases, leaving 13 bases between them. Germline V gives CDR1 KGHDR, CDR2 SFDVKD.

The chain uses TRBV7-9 and TRBJ2-1; maybe TRBD2 (5 bases). The length of the CDR3 is 14 residues. Germline CDR1 is SEHNR and CDR2 is FQNEAQ (reference sequence). The V gene lost 5 bases and the J gene lost 5 bases, with 13 bases spanning the gap. CDR3 amino acids: CASSRRDRNNEQFF. The CDR3 nucleotides read TGTGCCAGCAGCCGACGGGATCGAAACAATGAGCAGTTCTTC.

V gene TRBV6-5 combines with J gene TRBJ1-2; TRBD1 might be the D (5 bases). Trimming took 0 bases from V and 8 from J, leaving 13 bases between them. CDR3 length: 14 amino acids. Germline lookup yields CDR1 MNHEY and CDR2 SVGAGI. The CDR3 reads CASSYSAGGNGYTF. The CDR3 DNA is TGTGCCAGCAGTTACTCCGCCGGGGGGAACGGCTACACCTTC.